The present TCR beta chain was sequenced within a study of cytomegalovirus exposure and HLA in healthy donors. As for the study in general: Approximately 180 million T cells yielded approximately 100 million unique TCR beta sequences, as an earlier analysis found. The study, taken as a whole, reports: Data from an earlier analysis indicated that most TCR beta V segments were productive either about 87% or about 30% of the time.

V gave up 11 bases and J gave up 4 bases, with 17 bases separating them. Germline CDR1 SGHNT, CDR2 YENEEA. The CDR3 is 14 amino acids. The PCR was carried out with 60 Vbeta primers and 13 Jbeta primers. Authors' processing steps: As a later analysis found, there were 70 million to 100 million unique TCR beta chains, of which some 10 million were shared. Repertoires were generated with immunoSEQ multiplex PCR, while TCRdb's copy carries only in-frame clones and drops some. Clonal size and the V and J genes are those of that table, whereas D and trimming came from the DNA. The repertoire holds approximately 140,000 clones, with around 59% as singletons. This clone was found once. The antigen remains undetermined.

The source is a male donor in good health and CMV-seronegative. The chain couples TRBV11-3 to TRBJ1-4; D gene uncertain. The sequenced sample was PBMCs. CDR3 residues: CAGSLPPNNEKLFF. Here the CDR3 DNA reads TGTGCCGGCTCCCTTCCACCGAATAATGAAAAACTGTTTTTT.